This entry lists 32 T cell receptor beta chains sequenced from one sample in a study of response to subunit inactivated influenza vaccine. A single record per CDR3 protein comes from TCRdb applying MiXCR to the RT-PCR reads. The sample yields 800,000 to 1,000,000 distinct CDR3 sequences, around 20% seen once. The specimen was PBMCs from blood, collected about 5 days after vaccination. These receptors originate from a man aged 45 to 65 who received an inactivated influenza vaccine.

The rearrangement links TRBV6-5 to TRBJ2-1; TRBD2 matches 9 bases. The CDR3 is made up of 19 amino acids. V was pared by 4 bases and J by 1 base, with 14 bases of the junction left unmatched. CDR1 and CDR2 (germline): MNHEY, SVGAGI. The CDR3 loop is CASSSRGGSGRRSYNEQFF. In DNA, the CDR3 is TGTGCCAGCAGTTCCCGAGGTGGGAGCGGGAGGCGTTCCTACAATGAGCAGTTCTTC.

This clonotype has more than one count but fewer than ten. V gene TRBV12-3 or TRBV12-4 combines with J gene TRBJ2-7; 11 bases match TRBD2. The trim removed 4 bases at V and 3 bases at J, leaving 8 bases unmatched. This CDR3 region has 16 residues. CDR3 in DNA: TGTGCCAGCAGTTATTTCGGGACTAGCGGATTCTACGAGCAGTACTTC. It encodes CASSYFGTSGFYEQYF.

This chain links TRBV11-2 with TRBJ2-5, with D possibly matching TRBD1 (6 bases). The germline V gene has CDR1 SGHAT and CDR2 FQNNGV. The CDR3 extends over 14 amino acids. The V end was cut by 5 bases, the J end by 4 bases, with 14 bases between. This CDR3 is CASSPGAGVETQYF. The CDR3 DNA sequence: TGTGCCAGCAGCCCCGGGGCAGGGGTAGAGACCCAGTACTTC.

The CDR3 DNA follows: TGTGCCAGCAGCCTATCTAGCGGGTCCCAAGAGACCCAGTACTTC. Protein sequence: CASSLSSGSQETQYF. The rearrangement uses TRBV12-3 or TRBV12-4 and TRBJ2-5; 8 bases are shared with TRBD2. This CDR3 region has 15 residues. V was clipped by 6 bases and J by 1 base; unmatched bases: 7.

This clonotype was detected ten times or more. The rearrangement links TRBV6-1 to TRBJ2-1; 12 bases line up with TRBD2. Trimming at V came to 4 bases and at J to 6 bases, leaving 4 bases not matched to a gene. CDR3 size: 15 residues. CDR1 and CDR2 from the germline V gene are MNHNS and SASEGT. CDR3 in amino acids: CASSALAGGPNEQFF. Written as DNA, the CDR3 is TGTGCCAGCAGTGCCCTAGCGGGAGGGCCCAATGAGCAGTTCTTC.

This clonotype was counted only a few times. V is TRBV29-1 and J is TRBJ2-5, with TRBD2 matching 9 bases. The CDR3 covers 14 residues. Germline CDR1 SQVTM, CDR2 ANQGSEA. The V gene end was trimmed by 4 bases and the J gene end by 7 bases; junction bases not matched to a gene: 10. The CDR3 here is CSVVGGRASGTQYF. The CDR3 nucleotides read TGCAGCGTTGTGGGCGGGAGGGCCTCTGGGACCCAGTACTTC.

The CDR3 is CASSPTGWSYGYTF. The CDR3, as DNA: TGTGCCAGCAGCCCGACAGGGTGGAGCTATGGCTACACCTTC. This chain joins TRBV7-2 and TRBJ1-2, with 7 nucleotides matching TRBD1. The CDR3 loop spans 14 amino acids. Germline CDR1 and CDR2: SGHTA and FQGNSA. J was trimmed by 4 bases and V by 5 bases; bases with no gene match: 7.

CDR3 sequence (DNA): TGCAGTGCTCCCCGAGCGGGATATAGCACAGATACGCAGTATTTT. This sequence encodes CSAPRAGYSTDTQYF. The chain recombines TRBV20-1 with TRBJ2-3; TRBD2 matches at 7 bases. Losses at the gene ends were 5 bases for V and 0 bases for J; bases not matched to a gene: 8. The CDR3 sequence is 15 residues long. Looked up from germline, CDR1 is DFQATT and CDR2 is SNEGSKA (reference sequence).

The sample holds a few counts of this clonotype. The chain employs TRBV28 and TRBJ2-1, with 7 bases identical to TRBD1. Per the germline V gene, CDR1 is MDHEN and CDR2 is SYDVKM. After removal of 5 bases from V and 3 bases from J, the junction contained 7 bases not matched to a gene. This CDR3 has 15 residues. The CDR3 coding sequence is TGTGCCAGCAGTCCCGGGGACAGATTCTACAATGAGCAGTTCTTC. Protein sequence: CASSPGDRFYNEQFF.

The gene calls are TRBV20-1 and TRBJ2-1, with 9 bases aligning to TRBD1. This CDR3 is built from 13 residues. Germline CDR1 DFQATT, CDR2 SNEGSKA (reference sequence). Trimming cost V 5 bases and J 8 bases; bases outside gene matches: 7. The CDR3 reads CSAPGQGNYEQFF. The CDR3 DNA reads TGCAGTGCTCCGGGACAGGGTAATTATGAGCAGTTCTTC.

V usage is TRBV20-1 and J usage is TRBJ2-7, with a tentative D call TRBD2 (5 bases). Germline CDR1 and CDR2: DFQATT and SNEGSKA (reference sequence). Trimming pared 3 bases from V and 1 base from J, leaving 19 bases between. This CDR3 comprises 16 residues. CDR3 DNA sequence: TGCAGTGCTAGGGCCGCCGAGGACTCTTTATCCTACGAGCAGTACTTC. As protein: CSARAAEDSLSYEQYF.

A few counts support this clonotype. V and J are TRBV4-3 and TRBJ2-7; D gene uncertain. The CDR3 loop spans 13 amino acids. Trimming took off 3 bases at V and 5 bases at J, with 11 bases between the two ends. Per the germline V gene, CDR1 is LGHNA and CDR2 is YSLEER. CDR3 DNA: TGCGCCAGCAGCCAGTGGGGTTTCCACGAGCAGTACTTC. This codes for CASSQWGFHEQYF.

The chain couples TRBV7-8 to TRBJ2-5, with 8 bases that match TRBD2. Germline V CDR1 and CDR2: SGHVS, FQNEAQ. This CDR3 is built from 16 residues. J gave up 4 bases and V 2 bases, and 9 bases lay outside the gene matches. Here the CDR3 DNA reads TGTGCCAGCAGCTTAAGCGGGAGATTAGGCCGAGAGACCCAGTACTTC. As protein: CASSLSGRLGRETQYF.

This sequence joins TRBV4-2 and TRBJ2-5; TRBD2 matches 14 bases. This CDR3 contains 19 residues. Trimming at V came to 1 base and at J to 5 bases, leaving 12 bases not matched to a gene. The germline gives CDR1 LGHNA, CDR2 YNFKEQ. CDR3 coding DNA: TGTGCCAGCAGCCAAGTTTCGGGACTAGCGGGGGCGCATGGGGAGACCCAGTACTTC. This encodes CASSQVSGLAGAHGETQYF.

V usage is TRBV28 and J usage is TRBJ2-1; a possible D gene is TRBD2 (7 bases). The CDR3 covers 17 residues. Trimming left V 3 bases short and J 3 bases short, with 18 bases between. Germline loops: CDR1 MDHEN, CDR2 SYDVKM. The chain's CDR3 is CASSLGGAWRGYNEQFF. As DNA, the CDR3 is TGTGCCAGCAGTTTGGGGGGGGCCTGGCGGGGCTACAATGAGCAGTTCTTC.

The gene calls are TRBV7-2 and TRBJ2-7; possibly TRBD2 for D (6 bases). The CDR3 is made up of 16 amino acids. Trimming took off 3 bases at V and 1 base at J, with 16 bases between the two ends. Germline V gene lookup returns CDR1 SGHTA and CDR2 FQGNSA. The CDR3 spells CASSFPRGGPSYEQYF. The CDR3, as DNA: TGTGCCAGCAGCTTCCCAAGGGGAGGCCCATCCTACGAGCAGTACTTC.

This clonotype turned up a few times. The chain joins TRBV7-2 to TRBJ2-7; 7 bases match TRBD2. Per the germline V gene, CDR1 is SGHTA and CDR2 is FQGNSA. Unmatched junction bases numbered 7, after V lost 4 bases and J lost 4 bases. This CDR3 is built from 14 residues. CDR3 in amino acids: CASSSNAGVYEQYF. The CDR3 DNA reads TGTGCCAGCAGCTCCAACGCGGGGGTATACGAGCAGTACTTC.

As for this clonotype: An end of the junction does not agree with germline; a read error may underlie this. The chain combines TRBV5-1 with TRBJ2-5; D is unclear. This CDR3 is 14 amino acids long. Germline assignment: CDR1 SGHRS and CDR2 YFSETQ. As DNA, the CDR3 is TGCGCCAGCAGCTTGACATTGCGACAAGGGACCCAGTACTTC. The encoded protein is CASSLTLRQGTQYF.

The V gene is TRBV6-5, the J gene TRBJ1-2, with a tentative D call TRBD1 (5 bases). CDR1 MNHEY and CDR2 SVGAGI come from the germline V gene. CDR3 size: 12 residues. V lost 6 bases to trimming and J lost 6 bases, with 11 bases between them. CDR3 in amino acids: CASRDRKDGYTF. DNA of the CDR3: TGTGCCAGCAGAGACAGAAAGGATGGCTACACCTTC.

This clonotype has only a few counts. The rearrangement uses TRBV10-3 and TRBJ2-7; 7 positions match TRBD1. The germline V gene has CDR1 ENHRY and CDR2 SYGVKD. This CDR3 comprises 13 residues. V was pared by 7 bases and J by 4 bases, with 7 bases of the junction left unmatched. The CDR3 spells CAIKGAQRYEQYF. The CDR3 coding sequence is TGTGCCATCAAGGGGGCCCAGAGGTACGAGCAGTACTTC.

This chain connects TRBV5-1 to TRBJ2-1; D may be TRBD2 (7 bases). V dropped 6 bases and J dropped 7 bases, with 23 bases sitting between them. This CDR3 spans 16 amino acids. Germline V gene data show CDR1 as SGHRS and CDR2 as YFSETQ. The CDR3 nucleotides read TGCGCCAGCACCCTGGGCGCGGGGGCAAGTATTAATGAGCAGTTCTTC. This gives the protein CASTLGAGASINEQFF.

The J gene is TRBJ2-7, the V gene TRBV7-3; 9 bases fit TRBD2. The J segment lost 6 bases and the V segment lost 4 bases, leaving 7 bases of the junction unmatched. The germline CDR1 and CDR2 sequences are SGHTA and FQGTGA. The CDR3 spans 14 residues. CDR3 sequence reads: CASSSGLAHCEQYF. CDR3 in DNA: TGTGCCAGCAGCTCGGGACTAGCTCATTGCGAGCAGTACTTC.

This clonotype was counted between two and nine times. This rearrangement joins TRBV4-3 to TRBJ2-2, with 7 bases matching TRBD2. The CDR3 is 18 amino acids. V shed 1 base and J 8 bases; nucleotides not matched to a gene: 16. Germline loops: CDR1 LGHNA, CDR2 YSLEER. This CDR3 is CASSQGRYMSGMGGELFF. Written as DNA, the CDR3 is TGCGCCAGCAGCCAAGGACGTTATATGAGCGGGATGGGTGGGGAGCTGTTTTTT.

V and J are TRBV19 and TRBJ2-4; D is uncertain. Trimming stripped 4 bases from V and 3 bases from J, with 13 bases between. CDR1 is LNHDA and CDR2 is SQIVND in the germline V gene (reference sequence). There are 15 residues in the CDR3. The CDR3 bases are TGTGCCAGTAGTAAGCCGTTCGGGCACAAAAACATTCAGTACTTC. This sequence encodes CASSKPFGHKNIQYF.

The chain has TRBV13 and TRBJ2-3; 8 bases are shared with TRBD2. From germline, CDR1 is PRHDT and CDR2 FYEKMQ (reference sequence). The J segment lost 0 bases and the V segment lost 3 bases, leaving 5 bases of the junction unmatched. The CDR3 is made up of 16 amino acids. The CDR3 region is CASSFPSGPSTDTQYF. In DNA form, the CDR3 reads TGTGCCAGCAGCTTCCCTAGCGGGCCCAGCACAGATACGCAGTATTTT.

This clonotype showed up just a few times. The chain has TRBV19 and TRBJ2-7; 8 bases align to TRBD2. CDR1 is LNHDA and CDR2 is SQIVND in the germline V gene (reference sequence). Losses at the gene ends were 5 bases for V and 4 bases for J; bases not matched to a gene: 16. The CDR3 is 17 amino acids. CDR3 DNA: TGTGCCAGTAGTCTCTCTGCGGGGGGCGCAAATCCGTACGAGCAGTACTTC. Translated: CASSLSAGGANPYEQYF.

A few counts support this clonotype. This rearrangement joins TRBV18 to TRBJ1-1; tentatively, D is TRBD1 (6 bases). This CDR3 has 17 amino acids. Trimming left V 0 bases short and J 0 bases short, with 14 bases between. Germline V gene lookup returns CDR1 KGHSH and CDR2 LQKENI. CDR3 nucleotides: TGTGCCAGCTCACCACCGGGACAACATAGGTTGAACACTGAAGCTTTCTTT. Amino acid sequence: CASSPPGQHRLNTEAFF.

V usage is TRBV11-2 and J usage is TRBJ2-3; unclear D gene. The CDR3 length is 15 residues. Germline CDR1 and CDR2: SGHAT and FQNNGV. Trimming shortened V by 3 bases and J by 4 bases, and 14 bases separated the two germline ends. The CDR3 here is CASSFLVGGSDTQYF. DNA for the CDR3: TGTGCCAGCAGCTTCCTGGTAGGCGGATCAGATACGCAGTATTTT. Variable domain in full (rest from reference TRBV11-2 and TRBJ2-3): EAGVAQSPRYKIIEKRQSVAFWCNPISGHATLYWYQQILGQGPKLLIQFQNNGVVDDSQLPKDRFSAERLKGVDSTLKIQPAKLEDSAVYLCASSFLVGGSDTQYFGPGTRLTVL.

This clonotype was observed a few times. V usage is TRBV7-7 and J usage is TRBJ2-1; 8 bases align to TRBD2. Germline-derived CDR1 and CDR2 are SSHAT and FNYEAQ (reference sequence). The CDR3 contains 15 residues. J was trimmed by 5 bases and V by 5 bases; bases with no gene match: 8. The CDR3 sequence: CASSPGTSTHNEQFF. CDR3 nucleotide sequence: TGTGCCAGCAGCCCCGGGACTAGTACCCACAATGAGCAGTTCTTC. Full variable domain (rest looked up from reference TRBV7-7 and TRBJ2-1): GAGVSQSPRYKVTKRGQDVTLRCDPISSHATLYWYQQALGQGPEFLTYFNYEAQPDKSGLPSDRFSAERPEGSISTLTIQRTEQRDSAMYRCASSPGTSTHNEQFFGPGTRLTVL.

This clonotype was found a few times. The CDR3 DNA follows: TGCGCCAGCAGCCAAGCCGGAGGAACTGGGGCCAACGTCCTGACTTTC. Amino acid sequence: CASSQAGGTGANVLTF. The chain recombines TRBV4-3 with TRBJ2-6; tentatively, D is TRBD2 (5 bases). The CDR3 has 16 residues. V lost 1 base, J lost 2 bases, and 9 bases lay in between. The V gene's germline CDR1 is LGHNA and CDR2 YSLEER.

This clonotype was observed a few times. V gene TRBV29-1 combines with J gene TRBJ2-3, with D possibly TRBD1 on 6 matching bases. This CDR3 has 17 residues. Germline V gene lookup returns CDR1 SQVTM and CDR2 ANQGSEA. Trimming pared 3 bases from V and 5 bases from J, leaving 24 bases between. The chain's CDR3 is CSVEVNSGDRAGDTQYF. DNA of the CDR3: TGCAGCGTTGAGGTTAACTCAGGGGATCGGGCCGGAGATACGCAGTATTTT.

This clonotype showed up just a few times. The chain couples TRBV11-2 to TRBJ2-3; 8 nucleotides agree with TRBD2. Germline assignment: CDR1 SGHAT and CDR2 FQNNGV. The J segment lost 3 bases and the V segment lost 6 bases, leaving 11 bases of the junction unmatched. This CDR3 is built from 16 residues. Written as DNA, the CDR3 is TGTGCCAGCAGACCCGGGGGGGCGGGTTGGACAGATACGCAGTATTTT. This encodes CASRPGGAGWTDTQYF.